The rows below give T cell receptor beta chains drawn from one sample of a study of cytotoxic CD8 clonotypes in ibrutinib-treated CLL. The method was immunoSEQ multiplex PCR; TCRdb's version includes in-frame clones alone and lacks a portion of them. In the table there are 90,000 to 150,000 clones, approximately 58% of which are singletons. The material was PBMCs, obtained after 24 months of ibrutinib treatment. These receptors were collected from a human donor with chronic lymphocytic leukemia. CDR3s include the opening cysteine and the closing phenylalanine or tryptophan. A D gene is named only where the DNA matches it firmly. Only some rows state a clone size, as once, few, many or a class for expanded clones.

.	.	TRBJ2-7	TRBV5-1	TGCGCCAGCAGCTTGGAGGCGGGGGCCGCATCCTACGAGCAGTACTTC	CASSLEAGAASYEQYF
TRBD1	.	TRBJ2-7	TRBV6-6	TGTGCCAGCAGACAAACGGTGGGGGACAGGTCCTACGAGCAGTACTTC	CASRQTVGDRSYEQYF
TRBD1	few	TRBJ2-2	TRBV6-1	TGTGCCAGCAGTGAAAGGACAGGGCGGCCCGGGGAGCTGTTTTTT	CASSERTGRPGELFF
.	.	TRBJ1-5	TRBV5-1	TGCGCCAGCAGTCAGGATTCCTATACCAATCAGCCCCAGCATTTT	CASSQDSYTNQPQHF
.	few	TRBJ2-6	TRBV9	TGTGCCAGCAGCGGAGACAGTGGGGCCAACGTCCTGACTTTC	CASSGDSGANVLTF
.	.	TRBJ1-1	TRBV7-8	TGTGCCAGCAGCTTGCAGGGTGGGGTAAACACTGAAGCTTTCTTT	CASSLQGGVNTEAFF
TRBD2	.	TRBJ2-2	TRBV5-1	TGCGCCAGCAGCTTGACACTAGCGGGGGGGCCCACCGGGGAGCTGTTTTTT	CASSLTLAGGPTGELFF
.	few	TRBJ2-3	TRBV5-1	TGCGCCAGCAGCCGGAGCACAGATACGCAGTATTTT	CASSRSTDTQYF
.	.	TRBJ2-7	TRBV18	TGTGCCAGCTCACCACGGGACGGCTACGAGCAGTACTTC	CASSPRDGYEQYF
TRBD2	once	TRBJ2-5	TRBV12-5	TGTGCTAGTGGTCTCGCGGGGGGCCGGCGAGAGACCCAGTACTTC	CASGLAGGRRETQYF
TRBD1	.	TRBJ2-3	TRBV28	TGTGCCAGCAGTTTTACAGGGGGCACAGATACGCAGTATTTT	CASSFTGGTDTQYF
TRBD1	once	TRBJ1-2	TRBV11-3	TGTGCCAGCAGCCGAGGGACAGGGGATAGGGGCTACACCTTC	CASSRGTGDRGYTF
.	.	TRBJ2-4	TRBV5-1	TGCGCCACCCCGGATAGTCCCGAATGGGGAAACATTCAGTACTTC	CATPDSPEWGNIQYF
.	.	TRBJ2-7	TRBV25-1	TGTGCCAGCAGTGACGGGGGGCCGTACGAGCAGTACTTC	CASSDGGPYEQYF
TRBD2	few	TRBJ2-2	TRBV7-2	TGTGCCAGCAGGGCTGGAGGGAGGGGCGGCGGGGAGCTGTTTTTT	CASRAGGRGGGELFF
.	.	TRBJ2-3	TRBV9	TGTGCCAGCAGCGTTGGTTCTAGCACAGATACGCAGTATTTT	CASSVGSSTDTQYF
TRBD1	once	TRBJ2-7	TRBV7-3	TGTGCCAGCAGCTTGACAGGGCAGGGGGACCACGAGCAGTACTTC	CASSLTGQGDHEQYF
.	.	TRBJ2-3	TRBV6-5	TGTGCCAGCAGTCCCGACTTCCGCGCTGCGCAGTATTTT	CASSPDFRAAQYF
TRBD2	.	TRBJ2-3	TRBV7-8	TGTGCCAGCAGGGACCTAGTAGGGCGGGGGGTCACAGATACGCAGTATTTT	CASRDLVGRGVTDTQYF
TRBD2	.	TRBJ2-5	TRBV5-1	TGCGCCAGCAGCTTGAGCGGGGGGGCGGAGACCCAGTACTTC	CASSLSGGAETQYF
.	few	TRBJ2-7	TRBV5-1	TGCGCCAGCAGCCCGGTCACAGGGAAGCACGAGCAGTACTTC	CASSPVTGKHEQYF
.	few	TRBJ2-7	TRBV5-1	TGCGCCAGCAGCTTAACTACCTACGAGCAGTACTTC	CASSLTTYEQYF
.	.	TRBJ2-7	TRBV19	TGTGCCAGTAGTATAGAAGACGGGGTCCCGTCCTACGAGCAGTACTTC	CASSIEDGVPSYEQYF
TRBD1	.	TRBJ2-2	TRBV7-3	TGTGCCAGCAGCCCGGGACAGCCGAACACCGGGGAGCTGTTTTTT	CASSPGQPNTGELFF
TRBD1	few	TRBJ1-2	TRBV5-6	TGTGCCAGCAGCTCTGATGGGACAGCTAACTATGGCTACACCTTC	CASSSDGTANYGYTF
.	.	TRBJ1-3	TRBV29-1	TGCAGCGTTGAAAAGGGAGCTAGCGGCACCATATATTTT	CSVEKGASGTIYF
TRBD1	once	TRBJ1-4	TRBV25-1	TGTGCCAGCAAGGGACAGGGGGGTGCGGAAAAACTGTTTTTT	CASKGQGGAEKLFF
.	.	TRBJ2-6	TRBV5-1	TGCGCCAGCAGCTTAGCCCCACAGGCTGGGGCCAACGTCCTGACTTTC	CASSLAPQAGANVLTF
.	few	TRBJ2-7	TRBV5-1	TGCGCCAGCAGCTTGGATCAGGGTCCGGAGCAGTACTTC	CASSLDQGPEQYF
.	.	TRBJ1-2	TRBV4-2	TGTGCCAGCAGCCAAGATAGTAAGGGGACGCTGAACTATGGCTACACCTTC	CASSQDSKGTLNYGYTF
.	once	TRBJ1-6	TRBV19	TGTGCCAGTAGTATGGACAAGGGGGATTCACCCCTCCACTTT	CASSMDKGDSPLHF
.	once	TRBJ2-7	TRBV6-1	TGTGCCAGCAGTGACAACTCCTACGAGCAGTACTTC	CASSDNSYEQYF
.	once	TRBJ1-5	TRBV19	TGTGCCAGTAGTATTAAGGGGGGGCGAGGCAATCAGCCCCAGCATTTT	CASSIKGGRGNQPQHF
TRBD1	few	TRBJ1-2	TRBV30	TGTGCCTGGAGTGTAGACAGGGTATCTGGCTACACCTTC	CAWSVDRVSGYTF
TRBD1	.	TRBJ1-1	TRBV6-1	TGTGCCAGCAGTGAAGCGCGGGACAGGATGAACACTGAAGCTTTCTTT	CASSEARDRMNTEAFF
.	.	TRBJ2-5	TRBV7-9	TGTGCCAGCAGCTTCTACGAGACCCAGTACTTC	CASSFYETQYF
.	.	TRBJ2-1	TRBV5-1	TGCGCCAGCTTCCTAGGTCCCGGCGGGAATGAGCAGTTCTTC	CASFLGPGGNEQFF
.	.	TRBJ1-1	TRBV7-2	TGTGCCAGCAGCTTAATATTGGGGGGCCTTGACACTGAAGCTTTCTTT	CASSLILGGLDTEAFF
.	.	TRBJ1-1	TRBV6-1	TGTGCCAGCACCCTGACAGGAAGTAACACTGAAGCTTTCTTT	CASTLTGSNTEAFF
TRBD1	.	TRBJ1-2	TRBV4-1	TGCGCCAGCAGCCAAGAAAGGACAGGGGGCGCAGACTATGGCTACACCTTC	CASSQERTGGADYGYTF
.	once	TRBJ2-5	TRBV6-5	TGTGCCAGCAGTTATATCGGAGAGACCCAGTACTTC	CASSYIGETQYF
TRBD1	.	TRBJ1-1	TRBV7-8	TGTGCCAGCAGCCCCGGGACAGGTGGTATCGGGGCTTTCTTT	CASSPGTGGIGAFF
.	.	TRBJ2-1	TRBV9	TGTGCCAGCAGCGTAGCAGGAAGCTATGAGCAGTTCTTC	CASSVAGSYEQFF
.	.	TRBJ1-5	TRBV28	TGTGCCAGCAGTTTGGTTGGACGGTCCAATCAGCCCCAGCATTTT	CASSLVGRSNQPQHF
.	.	TRBJ2-7	TRBV18	TGTGCCAGCTCACCCCCAGGTGTCAATTACGAGCAGTACTTC	CASSPPGVNYEQYF
TRBD1	.	TRBJ1-2	TRBV30	TGTGCCTGGGTACGGACAGGGGACATAGGGAGATATGGCTACACCTTC	CAWVRTGDIGRYGYTF
.	.	TRBJ1-6	TRBV28	TGTGCCAGCACTAACAGGCCCGCGGGCAATTCACCCCTCCACTTT	CASTNRPAGNSPLHF
TRBD2	.	TRBJ2-3	TRBV5-4	TGTGCCAGCAGCGGCGGGGGAAGCACAGATACGCAGTATTTT	CASSGGGSTDTQYF
.	.	TRBJ2-5	TRBV7-7	TGTGCCAGCAGCTTAGGGGGCTTAACAGAGACCCAGTACTTC	CASSLGGLTETQYF
.	once	TRBJ1-2	TRBV6-6	TGTGCCAGCAGTCCCAGGGTTAACTATGGCTACACCTTC	CASSPRVNYGYTF
.	.	TRBJ2-3	TRBV20-1	TGCAGTGCCTCACTCACAGATACGCAGTATTTT	CSASLTDTQYF
.	.	TRBJ1-1	TRBV18	TGTGCCAGCTCACCACTGGGGGGAACTGAAGCTTTCTTT	CASSPLGGTEAFF
.	.	TRBJ1-3	TRBV6-4	TGTGCCAGCAGCCCCCGATATTGGACGGATGGAAACACCATATATTTT	CASSPRYWTDGNTIYF
TRBD1	.	TRBJ2-3	TRBV5-4	TGTGCCAGCAGCCCGGGACAGAGCACAGATACGCAGTATTTT	CASSPGQSTDTQYF